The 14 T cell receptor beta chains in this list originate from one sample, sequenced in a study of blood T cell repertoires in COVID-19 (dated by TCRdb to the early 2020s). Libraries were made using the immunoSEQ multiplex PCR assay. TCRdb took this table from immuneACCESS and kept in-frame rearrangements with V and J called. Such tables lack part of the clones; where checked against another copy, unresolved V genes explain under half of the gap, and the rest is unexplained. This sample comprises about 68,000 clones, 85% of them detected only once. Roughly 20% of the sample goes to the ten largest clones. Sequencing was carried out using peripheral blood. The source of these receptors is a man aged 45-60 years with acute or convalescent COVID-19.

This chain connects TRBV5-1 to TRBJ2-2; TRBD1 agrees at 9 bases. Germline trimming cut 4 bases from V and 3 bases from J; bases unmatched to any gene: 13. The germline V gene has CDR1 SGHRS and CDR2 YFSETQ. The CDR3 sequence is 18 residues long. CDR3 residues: CASSPRVGRQGDTGELFF. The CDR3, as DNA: TGCGCCAGCAGCCCGAGAGTGGGAAGACAGGGGGACACCGGGGAGCTGTTTTTT.

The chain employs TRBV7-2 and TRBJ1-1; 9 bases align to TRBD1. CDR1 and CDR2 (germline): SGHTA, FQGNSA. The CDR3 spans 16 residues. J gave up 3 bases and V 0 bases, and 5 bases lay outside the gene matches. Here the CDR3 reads CASSLAQGALYTEAFF. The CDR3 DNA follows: TGTGCCAGCAGCTTAGCACAGGGGGCTTTGTACACTGAAGCTTTCTTT.

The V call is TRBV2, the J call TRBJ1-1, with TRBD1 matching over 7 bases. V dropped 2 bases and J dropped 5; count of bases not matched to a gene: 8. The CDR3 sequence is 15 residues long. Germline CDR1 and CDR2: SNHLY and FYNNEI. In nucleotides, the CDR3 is TGTGCCAGCAGTGAAAGGGGGCTCCGGTGGACTGAAGCTTTCTTT. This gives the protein CASSERGLRWTEAFF.

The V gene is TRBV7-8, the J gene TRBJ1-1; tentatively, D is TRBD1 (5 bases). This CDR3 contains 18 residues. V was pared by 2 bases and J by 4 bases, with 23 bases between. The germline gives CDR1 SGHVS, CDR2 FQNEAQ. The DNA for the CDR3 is TGTGCCAGCAGCTTAAAATCTGGCAGCAGGGCGAGATCCACTGAAGCTTTCTTT. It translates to CASSLKSGSRARSTEAFF. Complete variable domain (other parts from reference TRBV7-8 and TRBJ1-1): GAGVSQSPRYKVAKRGQDVALRCDPISGHVSLFWYQQALGQGPEFLTYFQNEAQLDKSGLPSDRFFAERPEGSVSTLKIQRTQQEDSAVYLCASSLKSGSRARSTEAFFGQGTRLTVV.

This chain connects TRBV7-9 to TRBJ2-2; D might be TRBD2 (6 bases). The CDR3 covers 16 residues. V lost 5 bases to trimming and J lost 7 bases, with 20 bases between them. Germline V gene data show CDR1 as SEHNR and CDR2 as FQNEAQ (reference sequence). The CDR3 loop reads CASSRGTSLPRGELFF. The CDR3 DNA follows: TGTGCCAGCAGCCGGGGAACTAGCCTCCCACGCGGGGAGCTGTTTTTT. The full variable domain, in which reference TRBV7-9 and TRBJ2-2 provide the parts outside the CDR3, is DTGVSQNPRHKITKRGQNVTFRCDPISEHNRLYWYRQTLGQGPEFLTYFQNEAQLEKSRLLSDRFSAERPKGSFSTLEIQRTEQGDSAMYLCASSRGTSLPRGELFFGEGSRLTVL.

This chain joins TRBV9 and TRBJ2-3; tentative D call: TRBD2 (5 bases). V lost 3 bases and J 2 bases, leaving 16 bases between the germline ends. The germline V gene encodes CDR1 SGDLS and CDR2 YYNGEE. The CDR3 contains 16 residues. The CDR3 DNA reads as TGTGCCAGCAGCGATATGTTAAGCGGTTACACAGATACGCAGTATTTT. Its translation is CASSDMLSGYTDTQYF.

CDR3: CASSPDTPGQLSSYEQYF. In nucleotides, the CDR3 is TGTGCCAGCTCACCGGATACGCCGGGACAGCTTAGCTCCTACGAGCAGTACTTC. V is TRBV18 and J is TRBJ2-7; the match to TRBD1 covers 7 bases. V was pared by 3 bases and J by 0 bases, with 14 bases of the junction left unmatched. The germline gives CDR1 KGHSH, CDR2 LQKENI. The CDR3 has 18 amino acids. The variable domain in full, completed from reference TRBV18 and TRBJ2-7, reads NAGVMQNPRHLVRRRGQEARLRCSPMKGHSHVYWYRQLPEEGLKFMVYLQKENIIDESGMPKERFSAEFPKEGPSILRIQQVVRGDSAAYFCASSPDTPGQLSSYEQYFGPGTRLTVT.

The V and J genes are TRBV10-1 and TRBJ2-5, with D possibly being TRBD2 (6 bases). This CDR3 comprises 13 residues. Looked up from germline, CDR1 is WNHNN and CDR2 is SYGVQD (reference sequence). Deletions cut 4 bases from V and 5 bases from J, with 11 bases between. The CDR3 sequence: CASSATSRETQYF. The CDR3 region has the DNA TGCGCCAGCAGTGCTACTAGCCGTGAGACCCAGTACTTC.

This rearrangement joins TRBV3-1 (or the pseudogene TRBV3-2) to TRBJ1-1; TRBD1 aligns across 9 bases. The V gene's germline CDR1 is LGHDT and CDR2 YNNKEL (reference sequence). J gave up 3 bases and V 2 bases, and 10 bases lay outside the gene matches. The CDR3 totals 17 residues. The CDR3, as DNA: TGTGCCAGCAGCCAAAGGGGGGACAGGGCTGTCGACACTGAAGCTTTCTTT. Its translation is CASSQRGDRAVDTEAFF.

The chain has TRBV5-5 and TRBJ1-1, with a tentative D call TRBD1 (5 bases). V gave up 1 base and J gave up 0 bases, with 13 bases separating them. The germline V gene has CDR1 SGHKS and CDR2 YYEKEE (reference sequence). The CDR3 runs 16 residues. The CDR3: CASSLPVAGLNTEAFF. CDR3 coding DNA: TGTGCCAGCAGCTTGCCTGTTGCAGGGCTGAACACTGAAGCTTTCTTT.

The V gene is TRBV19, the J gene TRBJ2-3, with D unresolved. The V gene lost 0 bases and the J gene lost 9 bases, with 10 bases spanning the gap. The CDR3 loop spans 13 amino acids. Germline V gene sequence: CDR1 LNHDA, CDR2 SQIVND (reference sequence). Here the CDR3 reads CASSIDWARTQYF. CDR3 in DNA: TGTGCCAGTAGTATAGATTGGGCACGGACGCAGTATTTT.

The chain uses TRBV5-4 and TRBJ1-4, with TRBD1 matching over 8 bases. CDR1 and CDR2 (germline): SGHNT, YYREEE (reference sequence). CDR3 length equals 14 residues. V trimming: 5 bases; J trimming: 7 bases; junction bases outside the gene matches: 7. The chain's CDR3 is CASRRQGYGEKLFF. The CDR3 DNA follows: TGTGCCAGCAGACGACAGGGGTACGGTGAAAAACTGTTTTTT.

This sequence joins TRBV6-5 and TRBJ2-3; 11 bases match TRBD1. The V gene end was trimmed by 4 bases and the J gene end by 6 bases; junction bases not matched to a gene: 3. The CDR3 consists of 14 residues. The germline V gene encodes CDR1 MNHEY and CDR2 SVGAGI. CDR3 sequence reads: CASSLRTGGDTQYF. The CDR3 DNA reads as TGTGCCAGCAGTTTGAGGACAGGGGGCGATACGCAGTATTTT.

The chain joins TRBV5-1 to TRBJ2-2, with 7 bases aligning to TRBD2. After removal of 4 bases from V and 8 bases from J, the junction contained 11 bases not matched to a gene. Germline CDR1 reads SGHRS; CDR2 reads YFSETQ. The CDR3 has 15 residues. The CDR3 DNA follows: TGCGCCAGCAGCCGGGGGGACTCTCCGGGAGGGGAGCTGTTTTTT. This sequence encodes CASSRGDSPGGELFF.